This TCR beta chain was sequenced for a study of cytomegalovirus exposure and HLA in healthy donors. Note on this clone: Its antigen is unknown.

The PCR had 60 Vbeta and 13 Jbeta primers. Measured with immunoSEQ multiplex PCR; TCRdb has only the in-frame clones, and not every one. Of about 70,000 clones in the sample, roughly 85% were seen once. Study-level points and caveats: Usually a TCR sequence was rare, but some public TCRs were found in many donors.

Material for sequencing was PBMCs. The sequence was collected from a young woman in good health and CMV-seronegative.

CDR3 loop: CASSLRVAGTSSYEQYF. CDR3 DNA sequence: TGTGCCAGCAGTTTAAGGGTAGCGGGAACCAGCTCCTACGAGCAGTACTTC. V gene TRBV27 combines with J gene TRBJ2-5; 8 bases fit TRBD2. TRBJ2-7 matches the DNA end more closely, so the J call is doubtful. The V gene's germline CDR1 is MNHEY and CDR2 SMNVEV (reference sequence). This CDR3 is 17 amino acids long.